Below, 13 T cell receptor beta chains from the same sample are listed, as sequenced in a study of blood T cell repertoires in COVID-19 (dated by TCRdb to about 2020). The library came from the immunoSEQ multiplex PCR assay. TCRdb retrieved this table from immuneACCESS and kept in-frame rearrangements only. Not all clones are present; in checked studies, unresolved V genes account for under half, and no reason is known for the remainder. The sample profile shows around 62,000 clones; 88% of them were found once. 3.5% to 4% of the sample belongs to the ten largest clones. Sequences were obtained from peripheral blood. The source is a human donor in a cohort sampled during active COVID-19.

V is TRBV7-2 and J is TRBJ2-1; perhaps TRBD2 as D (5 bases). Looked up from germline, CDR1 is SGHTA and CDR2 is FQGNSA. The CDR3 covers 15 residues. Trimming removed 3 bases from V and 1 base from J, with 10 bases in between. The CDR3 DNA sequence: TGTGCCAGCAGCTTCCAGTCGGGATCCTACAATGAGCAGTTCTTC. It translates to CASSFQSGSYNEQFF.

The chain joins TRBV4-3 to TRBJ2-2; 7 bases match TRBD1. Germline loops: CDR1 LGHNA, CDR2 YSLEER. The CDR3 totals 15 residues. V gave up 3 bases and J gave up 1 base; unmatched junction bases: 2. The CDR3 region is CASSHRTGNTGELFF. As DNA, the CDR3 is TGCGCCAGCAGCCATAGGACAGGGAACACCGGGGAGCTGTTTTTT.

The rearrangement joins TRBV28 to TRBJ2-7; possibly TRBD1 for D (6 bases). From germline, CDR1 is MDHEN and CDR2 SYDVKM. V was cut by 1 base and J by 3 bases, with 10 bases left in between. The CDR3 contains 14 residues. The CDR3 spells CASSLFRGGYEQYF. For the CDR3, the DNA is TGTGCCAGCAGTTTATTCAGGGGCGGCTACGAGCAGTACTTC.

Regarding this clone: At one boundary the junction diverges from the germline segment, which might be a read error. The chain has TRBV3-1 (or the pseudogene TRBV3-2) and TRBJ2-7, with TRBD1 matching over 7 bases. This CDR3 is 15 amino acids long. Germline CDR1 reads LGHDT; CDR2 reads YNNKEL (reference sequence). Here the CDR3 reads CASRQAWTGPYEQYF. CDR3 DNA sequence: TGTGCCAGCAGGCAAGCGTGGACAGGCCCTTACGAGCAGTACTTC.

CDR3 in DNA: TGTGCCAGCAGTGTTAGCTTCGAGCAGTACTTC. Residues: CASSVSFEQYF. V usage is TRBV2 and J usage is TRBJ2-7; D uncertain. V gave up 4 bases and J gave up 6 bases, with 7 bases separating them. From germline, CDR1 is SNHLY and CDR2 FYNNEI. CDR3 size: 11 residues. Full variable domain (remainder filled in from reference TRBV2 and TRBJ2-7): EPEVTQTPSHQVTQMGQEVILRCVPISNHLYFYWYRQILGQKVEFLVSFYNNEISEKSEIFDDQFSVERPDGSNFTLKIRSTKLEDSAMYFCASSVSFEQYFGPGTRLTVT.

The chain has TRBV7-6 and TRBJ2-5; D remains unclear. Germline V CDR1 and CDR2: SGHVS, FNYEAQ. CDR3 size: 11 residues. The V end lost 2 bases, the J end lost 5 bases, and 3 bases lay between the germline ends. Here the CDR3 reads CASSLQETQYF. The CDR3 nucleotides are TGTGCCAGCAGCTTACAGGAGACCCAGTACTTC.

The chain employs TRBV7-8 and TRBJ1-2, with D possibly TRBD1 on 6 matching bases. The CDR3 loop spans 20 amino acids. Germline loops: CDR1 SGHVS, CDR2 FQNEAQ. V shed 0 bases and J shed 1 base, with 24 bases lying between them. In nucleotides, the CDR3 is TGTGCCAGCAGCTTAGCGTCGTGGATGGGCCAGGGGTACAGTAACTATGGCTACACCTTC. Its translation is CASSLASWMGQGYSNYGYTF.

The CDR3 loop reads CASSRYDGAYEQYF. Here the CDR3 DNA reads TGTGCCAGTAGTCGATACGACGGAGCCTACGAGCAGTACTTC. The chain links TRBV19 to TRBJ2-7; D unclear. This CDR3 comprises 14 residues. Germline-derived CDR1 and CDR2 are LNHDA and SQIVND (reference sequence). V was cut by 5 bases and J by 2 bases, with 13 bases left in between.

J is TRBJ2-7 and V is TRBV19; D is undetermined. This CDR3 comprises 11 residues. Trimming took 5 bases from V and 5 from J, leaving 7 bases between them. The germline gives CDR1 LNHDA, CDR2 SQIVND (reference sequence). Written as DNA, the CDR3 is TGTGCCAGTAGTTTCGGTCACGAGCAGTACTTC. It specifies CASSFGHEQYF.

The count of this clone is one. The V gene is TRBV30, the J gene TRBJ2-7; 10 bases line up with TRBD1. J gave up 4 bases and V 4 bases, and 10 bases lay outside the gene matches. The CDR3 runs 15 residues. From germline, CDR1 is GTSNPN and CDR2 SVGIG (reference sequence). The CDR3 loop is CAWTRPGQGRYEQYF. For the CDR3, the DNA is TGTGCCTGGACCCGGCCGGGACAGGGGAGGTACGAGCAGTACTTC.

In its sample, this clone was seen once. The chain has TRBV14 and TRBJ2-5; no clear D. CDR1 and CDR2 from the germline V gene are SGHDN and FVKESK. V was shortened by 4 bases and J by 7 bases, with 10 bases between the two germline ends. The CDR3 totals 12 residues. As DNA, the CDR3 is TGTGCCAGCAGCCGTACCACCGGGACCCAGTACTTC. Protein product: CASSRTTGTQYF.

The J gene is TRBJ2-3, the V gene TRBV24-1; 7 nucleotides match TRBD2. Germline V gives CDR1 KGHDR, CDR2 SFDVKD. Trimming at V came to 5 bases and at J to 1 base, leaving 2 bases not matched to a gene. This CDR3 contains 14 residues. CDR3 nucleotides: TGTGCCACCAGTGGACGGGAGGGCACAGATACGCAGTATTTT. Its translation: CATSGREGTDTQYF.

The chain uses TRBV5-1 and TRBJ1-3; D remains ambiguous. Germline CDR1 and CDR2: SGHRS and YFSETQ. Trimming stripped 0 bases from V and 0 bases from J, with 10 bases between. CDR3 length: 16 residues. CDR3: CASSLGAGYSGNTIYF. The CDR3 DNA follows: TGCGCCAGCAGCTTGGGGGCAGGATACTCTGGAAACACCATATATTTT.